The next 20 T cell receptor beta chains were all read from a single sample in a study of vaccination effects on CD4 cells after COVID-19. Generated by immunoSEQ multiplex PCR, the TCRdb table keeps only in-frame clones and is missing some. The sample comprises about 22,000 clones, about three quarters of which are singletons, and over 9.5% rests with the top ten. Their target antigens are unknown. Antigen-specific CD4+ T cells expanded by the ViraFEST assay with viral peptide pools were then sequenced. CD4+ T cells were isolated after less than 12 days of culture. Sequencing was performed on CD4+ T cells from PBMCs cultured with HCoV-229E spike peptides, taken before COVID-19 vaccination. The receptors here all came from a human donor who received a COVID-19 vaccine.

This clone was observed a handful of times. The chain has TRBV3-1 (or the pseudogene TRBV3-2) and TRBJ1-4, with D maybe TRBD1 (5 bases). V shed 1 base and J shed 3 bases, with 12 bases lying between them. The CDR3 extends over 16 amino acids. Germline CDR1 reads LGHDT; CDR2 reads YNNKEL (reference sequence). The CDR3, as DNA: TGTGCCAGCAGCCAAGGTGGGATGACAGCTAATGAAAAACTGTTTTTT. Translation: CASSQGGMTANEKLFF.

The J gene is TRBJ1-2, the V gene TRBV14; no clear D. V was trimmed by 0 bases and J by 4 bases, leaving 3 bases between them. CDR1 and CDR2 (germline): SGHDN, FVKESK. The CDR3 covers 12 residues. CDR3 residues: CASSQETYGYTF. In DNA, the CDR3 is TGTGCCAGCAGCCAAGAGACCTATGGCTACACCTTC. Filled out from reference TRBV14 and TRBJ1-2, the complete variable domain reads EAGVTQFPSHSVIEKGQTVTLRCDPISGHDNLYWYRRVMGKEIKFLLHFVKESKQDESGMPNNRFLAERTGGTYSTLKVQPAELEDSGVYFCASSQETYGYTFGSGTRLTVV.

The rearrangement links TRBV6-1 to TRBJ2-3; D tentatively fits TRBD1 or TRBD2 (6 bases each). Germline CDR1 MNHNS, CDR2 SASEGT. The V gene lost 3 bases and the J gene lost 2 bases, with 9 bases spanning the gap. The length of the CDR3 is 14 residues. The CDR3 region has the DNA TGTGCCAGCAGTGAGGGGGGCAACACAGATACGCAGTATTTT. Protein sequence: CASSEGGNTDTQYF.

The V call is TRBV4-1, the J call TRBJ1-1, with a tentative D call TRBD1 (6 bases). The CDR3 runs to 22 residues. CDR1 is MGHRA and CDR2 is YSYEKL in the germline V gene. V was pared by 1 base and J by 0 bases, with 30 bases between. As DNA, the CDR3 is TGCGCCAGCAGCCAAGGTTTCAGCCCGGGGGCGCCGGCCCACCACCTGAACACTGAAGCTTTCTTT. It specifies CASSQGFSPGAPAHHLNTEAFF.

This clone is medium-sized. V is TRBV10-1 and J is TRBJ2-1; 10 bases fit TRBD2. The CDR3 is made up of 16 amino acids. The ends lost 6 bases at V and 5 bases at J; junction bases unmatched: 10. Germline V gene data show CDR1 as WNHNN and CDR2 as SYGVQD (reference sequence). CDR3 DNA sequence: TGCGCCAGCAGAGACACCCGGACTAGCGGTAACAATGAGCAGTTCTTC. This translates into CASRDTRTSGNNEQFF.

The chain recombines TRBV10-2 with TRBJ2-3, with D perhaps given as TRBD1 or TRBD2 (7 bases each). Trimming shortened V by 6 bases and J by 2 bases, and 12 bases separated the two germline ends. The CDR3 loop spans 14 amino acids. The germline V gene encodes CDR1 WSHSY and CDR2 SAAADI. CDR3: CASSRGGITDTQYF. The CDR3 DNA sequence: TGCGCCAGCAGCAGGGGGGGGATCACAGATACGCAGTATTTT.

This clone was recorded a few times. The V gene is TRBV6-4, the J gene TRBJ2-2; D could derive from TRBD1 or TRBD2 (5 bases each). Germline CDR1 is MRHNA and CDR2 is SNTAGT. V was clipped by 3 bases and J by 3 bases, with 5 bases between them. CDR3 length: 13 amino acids. DNA for the CDR3: TGTGCCAGCAGTGAGGGGGACACCGGGGAGCTGTTTTTT. Translated: CASSEGDTGELFF.

The chain has TRBV3-1 (or the pseudogene TRBV3-2) and TRBJ1-4; no clear D gene. This CDR3 is built from 17 residues. Trimming stripped 2 bases from V and 0 bases from J, with 13 bases between. Looked up from germline, CDR1 is LGHDT and CDR2 is YNNKEL (reference sequence). CDR3 region: CASSQIGIPATNEKLFF. The CDR3 nucleotides read TGTGCCAGCAGCCAAATCGGTATTCCCGCAACTAATGAAAAACTGTTTTTT.

The genes are TRBV10-1 and TRBJ2-7, with 8 bases matching TRBD1. Germline CDR1 and CDR2: WNHNN and SYGVQD (reference sequence). V lost 6 bases to trimming and J lost 2 bases; unmatched junction nucleotides: 6. The CDR3 consists of 14 residues. CDR3 DNA sequence: TGCGCCAGCAGCCCGGGACAGGCAACCTACGAGCAGTACTTC. It specifies CASSPGQATYEQYF.

CDR3 nucleotide sequence: TGTGCCAGCAGTTACTCCGGACGAGGAAAAAACATTCAGTACTTC. Translated, it gives CASSYSGRGKNIQYF. The chain is built from TRBV6-5 and TRBJ2-4; D is unclear. CDR1 is MNHEY and CDR2 is SVGAGI in the germline V gene. V was cut by 0 bases and J by 4 bases, with 10 bases left in between. The CDR3 loop spans 15 amino acids.

This chain connects TRBV5-6 to TRBJ1-5; TRBD1 matches at 8 bases. V was clipped by 3 bases and J by 4 bases; unmatched bases: 0. Per germline, CDR1 SGHDT and CDR2 YYEEEE. The CDR3 runs to 13 residues. CDR3 sequence: CASSWDRNQPQHF. The CDR3 region has the DNA TGTGCCAGCAGCTGGGACAGGAATCAGCCCCAGCATTTT.

The sample holds a few counts of this clone. The CDR3 nucleotides are TGTGCCAGTAGTATAGTCAGGGGGGGAACCAATCAGCCCCAGCATTTT. Translation gives CASSIVRGGTNQPQHF. The chain joins TRBV19 to TRBJ1-5, with 7 bases identical to TRBD1. The CDR3 totals 16 residues. The V segment lost 1 base and the J segment 3 bases; nucleotides outside the gene matches: 6. Per the germline V gene, CDR1 is LNHDA and CDR2 is SQIVND (reference sequence).

The chain recombines TRBV5-1 with TRBJ2-1, with 7 bases that match TRBD2. After removal of 5 bases from V and 4 bases from J, the junction contained 18 bases not matched to a gene. The CDR3 contains 18 residues. Per germline, CDR1 SGHRS and CDR2 YFSETQ. CDR3 nucleotide sequence: TGCGCCAGCAGGCCACCCAACAACCCACGGGGGGTGTACAATGAGCAGTTCTTC. Translating gives CASRPPNNPRGVYNEQFF.

The chain couples TRBV14 to TRBJ2-6; D remains unclear. The CDR3 length is 14 residues. The ends were cut back, 0 bases at V and 4 bases at J, with 4 bases in the middle. Germline-derived CDR1 and CDR2 are SGHDN and FVKESK. The CDR3 spells CASSQDSGANVLTF. CDR3 coding DNA: TGTGCCAGCAGCCAAGATTCCGGGGCCAACGTCCTGACTTTC.

This chain links TRBV5-1 with TRBJ2-5; 9 positions agree with TRBD1. V was pared by 3 bases and J by 4 bases, with 4 bases of the junction left unmatched. CDR1 is SGHRS, CDR2 YFSETQ, per germline. The CDR3 sequence is 14 residues long. CDR3: CASSSGQGGETQYF. The CDR3 nucleotides read TGCGCCAGCAGCTCGGGACAGGGAGGAGAGACCCAGTACTTC.

The chain uses TRBV11-2 and TRBJ2-3; a weak D match, TRBD2 (5 bases). The CDR3 runs 13 residues. V was cut by 5 bases and J by 5 bases, with 11 bases left in between. Germline V gives CDR1 SGHAT, CDR2 FQNNGV. The CDR3 DNA is TGTGCCAGCAGCCCCGGACTGCGAGATACGCAGTATTTT. This sequence encodes CASSPGLRDTQYF.

The V call is TRBV11-2, the J call TRBJ1-6; D unclear. CDR3 length: 14 residues. Germline V gene lookup returns CDR1 SGHAT and CDR2 FQNNGV. V lost 6 bases and J lost 6, with 12 bases in between. The CDR3 loop reads CASRPGRTNSPLHF. CDR3 coding DNA: TGTGCCAGCAGACCCGGACGGACTAATTCACCCCTCCACTTT.

The V and J genes are TRBV18 and TRBJ1-1; D remains unclear. The CDR3 consists of 14 residues. The germline V gene encodes CDR1 KGHSH and CDR2 LQKENI. V was pared by 2 bases and J by 1 base, with 8 bases between. The CDR3 DNA follows: TGTGCCAGCTCACCAGGGCCCACGAACACTGAAGCTTTCTTT. Translation: CASSPGPTNTEAFF.

The V call is TRBV14, the J call TRBJ1-5; D is uncertain. CDR3 size: 13 residues. The V gene's germline CDR1 is SGHDN and CDR2 FVKESK. The V gene lost 8 bases and the J gene lost 6 bases, with 14 bases spanning the gap. CDR3 sequence reads: CASPNWGCQPQHF. Here the CDR3 DNA reads TGTGCCAGCCCCAATTGGGGTTGTCAGCCCCAGCATTTT.

This chain links TRBV21-1 with TRBJ2-1; the table calls TRBD2, which could not be checked here. TRBV21-1 is noted as a pseudogene. There are 15 residues in the CDR3. CDR3 DNA: TGTGCCAGCAACATAAGCGGGAGAATTGGGAATGAGCAGTTCTTC. Its protein is CASNISGRIGNEQFF.